This TCR beta chain was obtained from a study of blood T cell repertoires in COVID-19. Whole-study context: Sample material is recorded as cDNA or gDNA derived from T cells, B-cell-depleted T cells, or PBMCs.

Germline CDR1 is SGHTA and CDR2 is FQGNSA. V shed 5 bases and J 3 bases; nucleotides not matched to a gene: 3. This CDR3 has 14 amino acids. Profiling relied on immunoSEQ multiplex PCR, and the TCRdb table lists in-frame clones only, not all of them. The sample includes some 70,000 clones, just over 85% of them seen just once. The receptor was isolated from a young man with acute or convalescent COVID-19. Sequencing was done on a sample of peripheral blood. The chain carries TRBV7-2 and TRBJ1-5; 8 bases line up with TRBD1. CDR3 bases: TGTGCCAGCAGCCTTCAGGGGGCCAATCAGCCCCAGCATTTT. Its translation: CASSLQGANQPQHF. The full variable domain, in which reference TRBV7-2 and TRBJ1-5 provide the parts outside the CDR3, is GAGVSQSPSNKVTEKGKDVELRCDPISGHTALYWYRQSLGQGLEFLIYFQGNSAPDKSGLPSDRFSAERTGGSVSTLTIQRTQQEDSAVYLCASSLQGANQPQHFGDGTRLSIL.